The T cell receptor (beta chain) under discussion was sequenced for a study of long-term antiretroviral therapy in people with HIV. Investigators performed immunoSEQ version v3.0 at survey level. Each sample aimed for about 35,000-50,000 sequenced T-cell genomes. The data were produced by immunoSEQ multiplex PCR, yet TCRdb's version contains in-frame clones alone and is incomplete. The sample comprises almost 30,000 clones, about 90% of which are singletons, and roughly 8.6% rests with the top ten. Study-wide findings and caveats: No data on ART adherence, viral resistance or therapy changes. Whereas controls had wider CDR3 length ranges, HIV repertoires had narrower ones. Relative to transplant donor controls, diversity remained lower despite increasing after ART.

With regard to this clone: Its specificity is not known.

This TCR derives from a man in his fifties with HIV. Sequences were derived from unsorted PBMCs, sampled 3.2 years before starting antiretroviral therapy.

For the CDR3, the DNA is TGTGCCAGCAGCGTTCGACAGGGATGGGGACGCTATGGCTACACCTTC. Protein sequence: CASSVRQGWGRYGYTF. V usage is TRBV7-2 and J usage is TRBJ1-2; 7 bases fit TRBD1. The junction had 13 bases not matched to a gene; V was cut back by 5 bases and J by 4 bases. Germline-derived CDR1 and CDR2 are SGHTA and FQGNSA. The CDR3 totals 16 residues.